The 11 T cell receptor beta chains presented below share a single source sample, sequenced in a study of T cells in Graves' hyperthyroidism and ophthalmopathy. There were TCR beta CDR3 regions amplified from RNA transcripts. HTBI primers drove first-round RT-PCR of the TCR CDR3. TCRdb re-analysed the multiplex PCR reads in MiXCR, keeping a single row per CDR3 protein. The data show fewer than 550,000 distinct CDR3 sequences, 15% to 18% seen once. Material for sequencing was blood. The receptor source for this set is a woman between 18 and 29 years old with Graves' hyperthyroidism.

This clonotype has at least ten counts. This chain connects TRBV28 to TRBJ2-7, with a tentative D call TRBD1 (6 bases). Per germline, CDR1 MDHEN and CDR2 SYDVKM. CDR3 length: 13 amino acids. V lost 6 bases and J lost 3, with 12 bases in between. The CDR3 DNA sequence: TGTGCCAGCAGACCATCACAGGGCTACGAGCAGTACTTC. It codes for CASRPSQGYEQYF.

The chain recombines TRBV30 with TRBJ2-1; 13 positions match TRBD2. This CDR3 is built from 16 residues. Germline CDR1 is GTSNPN and CDR2 is SVGIG (reference sequence). V shed 0 bases and J 2 bases; nucleotides not matched to a gene: 1. The CDR3 DNA is TGTGCCTGGAGTGTACTAGCGGGAGGGCCCTACAATGAGCAGTTCTTC. Translation gives CAWSVLAGGPYNEQFF. The full variable domain, rest sourced from reference TRBV30 and TRBJ2-1, is SQTIHQWPATLVQPVGSPLSLECTVEGTSNPNLYWYRQAAGRGLQLLFYSVGIGQISSEVPQNLSASRPQDRQFILSSKKLLLSDSGFYLCAWSVLAGGPYNEQFFGPGTRLTVL.

This clonotype was detected ten times or more. The chain uses TRBV6-1 and TRBJ1-2, with D maybe TRBD1 (5 bases). Deletions cut 7 bases from V and 3 bases from J, with 18 bases between. Germline assignment: CDR1 MNHNS and CDR2 SASEGT. This CDR3 comprises 15 residues. The CDR3 sequence: CASTLTAPSDYGYTF. DNA for the CDR3: TGTGCCAGCACATTGACAGCACCCTCTGACTATGGCTACACCTTC.

This sequence joins TRBV9 and TRBJ1-3; weak D call: TRBD1 (5 bases). CDR3 size: 15 residues. Trimming took 3 bases from V and 0 from J, leaving 10 bases between them. Germline CDR1 is SGDLS and CDR2 is YYNGEE. CDR3 sequence reads: CASSATGYSGNTIYF. The CDR3 nucleotides read TGTGCCAGCAGCGCCACAGGTTACTCTGGAAACACCATATATTTT.

This clonotype was seen a handful of times. With a much larger clone just one base away, this may be a read error. The V and J genes are TRBV7-8 and TRBJ2-7, with TRBD1 matching over 7 bases. CDR1 is SGHVS, CDR2 FQNEAQ, per germline. The CDR3 contains 15 residues. V trimming: 8 bases; J trimming: 0 bases; junction bases outside the gene matches: 10. The DNA for the CDR3 is TGTGCCAGCGGCGGCAGGGGGTCGAGCTCCTACGAGCAGTACTTC. Its protein product is CASGGRGSSSYEQYF.

Many counts were recorded for this clonotype. The chain carries TRBV7-2 and TRBJ2-5; 7 nucleotides align to TRBD2. This CDR3 is 14 amino acids long. From germline, CDR1 is SGHTA and CDR2 FQGNSA. J gave up 5 bases and V 1 base, and 4 bases lay outside the gene matches. The CDR3 region is CASSLEIGGETQYF. For the CDR3, the DNA is TGTGCCAGCAGCTTAGAAATCGGGGGGGAGACCCAGTACTTC.

This clonotype was seen at least ten times. J is TRBJ2-3 and V is TRBV20-1, with 11 bases that match TRBD1. This CDR3 is 13 amino acids long. Germline trimming cut 6 bases from V and 2 bases from J; bases unmatched to any gene: 1. In germline, CDR1 is DFQATT, CDR2 SNEGSKA (reference sequence). CDR3 DNA sequence: TGCAGTGCCGGACAGGGGGCCACAGATACGCAGTATTTT. Amino acid sequence: CSAGQGATDTQYF.

This clonotype was found a few times. The chain links TRBV9 to TRBJ2-7; D unclear. CDR1 is SGDLS and CDR2 is YYNGEE in the germline V gene. V lost 3 bases, J lost 9 bases, and 19 bases lay in between. This CDR3 spans 14 amino acids. CDR3 protein: CASSASAVGSAQYF. The CDR3 nucleotides read TGTGCCAGCAGCGCTTCGGCAGTGGGCTCTGCGCAGTACTTC.

Many counts were recorded for this clonotype. The chain links TRBV7-2 to TRBJ2-3, with D perhaps matching TRBD2 (5 bases). The ends were cut back, 0 bases at V and 13 bases at J, with 11 bases in the middle. Germline assignment: CDR1 SGHTA and CDR2 FQGNSA. This CDR3 spans 12 amino acids. CDR3 sequence reads: CASSLASASKYF. As DNA, the CDR3 is TGTGCCAGCAGCTTAGCTAGCGCTAGCAAGTATTTT.

This clonotype was detected ten times or more. The chain has TRBV6-1 and TRBJ2-7, with 10 bases aligning to TRBD2. This CDR3 has 16 amino acids. Germline V gene lookup returns CDR1 MNHNS and CDR2 SASEGT. Trimming at V came to 8 bases and at J to 3 bases, leaving 13 bases not matched to a gene. The CDR3 sequence is CASGWGLAGEGYEQYF. CDR3 sequence (DNA): TGTGCCAGCGGGTGGGGGCTAGCGGGAGAAGGCTACGAGCAGTACTTC.

This clonotype was picked up a small number of times. The rearrangement links TRBV5-1 to TRBJ2-4, with D perhaps TRBD1 or TRBD2 (5 bases each). The V end lost 4 bases, the J end lost 0 bases, and 11 bases lay between the germline ends. The CDR3 has 15 amino acids. Germline CDR1 SGHRS, CDR2 YFSETQ. The CDR3 DNA sequence: TGCGCCAGCAGCGAGGGGCAGGTAGCCAAAAACATTCAGTACTTC. Amino acid sequence: CASSEGQVAKNIQYF.